Presented here are 3 T cell receptor beta chains from one specimen sequenced in a study of T cell responses to AZD1222 COVID-19 vaccine. TCRdb's table, derived via immunoSEQ multiplex PCR, lists solely in-frame clones and lacks some. Among about 140,000 clones listed, approximately 90% were seen once. Material: peripheral blood, obtained on day 0 of AZD1222 vaccination. The receptors were sampled from an adult in good health.

This chain connects TRBV14 to TRBJ2-7; weak D call: TRBD2 (6 bases). Germline V lookup: CDR1 SGHDN, CDR2 FVKESK. V lost 0 bases and J 2 bases, leaving 14 bases between the germline ends. The CDR3 runs 16 residues. CDR3 loop: CASSQEGGGSTYEQYF. CDR3 DNA sequence: TGTGCCAGCAGCCAAGAGGGCGGAGGGAGCACCTACGAGCAGTACTTC.

V is TRBV5-1 and J is TRBJ1-1; D is ambiguous. V was clipped by 0 bases and J by 0 bases, with 9 bases between them. The CDR3 is made up of 15 amino acids. CDR1 and CDR2 (germline): SGHRS, YFSETQ. The CDR3 nucleotides read TGCGCCAGCAGCTTGGATCGGGGTTTGAACACTGAAGCTTTCTTT. Residues: CASSLDRGLNTEAFF. Drawing the rest from reference TRBV5-1 and TRBJ1-1, the complete variable domain is KAGVTQTPRYLIKTRGQQVTLSCSPISGHRSVSWYQQTPGQGLQFLFEYFSETQRNKGNFPGRFSGRQFSNSRSEMNVSTLELGDSALYLCASSLDRGLNTEAFFGQGTRLTVV.

This chain joins TRBV30 and TRBJ1-1; D is possibly TRBD1 (5 bases). Per germline, CDR1 GTSNPN and CDR2 SVGIG (reference sequence). The CDR3 runs to 15 residues. The ends were cut back, 0 bases at V and 3 bases at J, with 14 bases in the middle. As DNA, the CDR3 is TGTGCCTGGAGTGTAGTCGGGGGTAGGGACACTGAAGCTTTCTTT. Its translation is CAWSVVGGRDTEAFF.